Each of the 6 T cell receptor beta chains below was sequenced from the same sample in a study of T cell repertoires in cytomegalovirus infection. One entry per CDR3 protein, called by TCRdb with MiXCR from the reads. The profile shows tens of thousands of distinct CDR3 sequences, 4% of them singletons. Sequenced: PBMCs. These receptor sequences come from a human donor in good health (CMV status not recorded). Some clones in this sample may be carry-over from other donors' samples.

This clonotype has at least ten counts. The rearrangement joins TRBV6-8 to TRBJ2-3; 8 nucleotides align to TRBD2. This CDR3 has 15 residues. The junction had 3 bases not matched to a gene; V was cut back by 2 bases and J by 2 bases. Germline assignment: CDR1 MNHGY and CDR2 SAAAGT. As DNA, the CDR3 is TGTGCCAGCAGTTACGCACTAGCGGACACAGATACGCAGTATTTT. Protein sequence: CASSYALADTDTQYF.

This clonotype was counted ten times or more. This chain links TRBV7-2 with TRBJ2-1; no clear D. The CDR3 totals 13 residues. Trimming pared 7 bases from V and 6 bases from J, leaving 13 bases between. Per germline, CDR1 SGHTA and CDR2 FQGNSA. For the CDR3, the DNA is TGTGCCAGCACCCCCGCTTGGGCCAATGAGCAGTTCTTC. Its protein product is CASTPAWANEQFF.

This clonotype was seen repeatedly, ten times or more. This chain uses TRBV7-2 with TRBJ1-2, with D possibly TRBD1 on 6 matching bases. Trimming took off 0 bases at V and 2 bases at J, with 7 bases between the two ends. The CDR3 has 14 amino acids. The germline CDR1 and CDR2 sequences are SGHTA and FQGNSA. DNA of the CDR3: TGTGCCAGCAGCTTAGCCGGACAGAACTATGGCTACACCTTC. Translating gives CASSLAGQNYGYTF.

Ten or more counts support this clonotype. The chain links TRBV7-2 to TRBJ1-2; TRBD1 aligns across 8 bases. V was pared by 5 bases and J by 4 bases, with 6 bases of the junction left unmatched. Germline lookup yields CDR1 SGHTA and CDR2 FQGNSA. CDR3 length: 14 residues. The CDR3 loop is CASSQQGGGYGYTF. The CDR3 DNA sequence: TGTGCCAGCAGCCAACAGGGGGGGGGCTATGGCTACACCTTC. The full variable domain, with the rest looked up from reference TRBV7-2 and TRBJ1-2, is GAGVSQSPSNKVTEKGKDVELRCDPISGHTALYWYRQSLGQGLEFLIYFQGNSAPDKSGLPSDRFSAERTGGSVSTLTIQRTQQEDSAVYLCASSQQGGGYGYTFGSGTRLTVV.

This clonotype came up many times. The chain is built from TRBV20-1 and TRBJ1-1; D perhaps matches TRBD1 (5 bases). CDR1 is DFQATT and CDR2 is SNEGSKA in the germline V gene (reference sequence). With 2 bases removed from V and 6 bases from J, the gap between germline ends came to 16 bases. The CDR3 runs 14 residues. The CDR3 reads CSARLGHRVAEAFF. CDR3 nucleotides: TGCAGTGCTAGACTCGGACATAGGGTCGCTGAAGCTTTCTTT.

Turning to this clonotype: This could be a read error, since a much larger clone is one nucleotide away. The chain couples TRBV15 to TRBJ2-1; D possibly corresponds to TRBD2 (5 bases). The length of the CDR3 is 14 residues. Germline CDR1 is LNHNV and CDR2 is YYDKDF (reference sequence). The CDR3 is CATNRDGVFNEQFF. The DNA for the CDR3 is TGTGCCACCAACAGAGACGGGGTTTTCAATGAGCAGTTCTTC.